This TCR beta chain originates from a study of identical twins. General study findings and limits: Interpretation of the results relied on cross-sectional statistical analysis and not on following the same donors.

TCRdb independently ran MiXCR on the 5' RACE reads; one entry per CDR3 protein. The table lists under 300,000 distinct CDR3 sequences, roughly 12% of them singletons, with around 4% in the top ten. A few counts support this clonotype. Its matching antigen is unknown. This same sample was also part of a study on yellow fever vaccine responses in identical twins.

Input material: memory (CD45RO+) T cells sorted from blood. The receptor's source is a woman aged 18-29 years in good health.

The CDR3 is CASSTENQPQHF. The CDR3 DNA follows: TGTGCCAGCAGCACAGAGAATCAGCCCCAGCATTTT. The chain is built from TRBV28 and TRBJ1-5; D uncertain. Germline V gene lookup returns CDR1 MDHEN and CDR2 SYDVKM. The CDR3 contains 12 residues. V lost 6 bases, J lost 4 bases, and 7 bases lay in between.